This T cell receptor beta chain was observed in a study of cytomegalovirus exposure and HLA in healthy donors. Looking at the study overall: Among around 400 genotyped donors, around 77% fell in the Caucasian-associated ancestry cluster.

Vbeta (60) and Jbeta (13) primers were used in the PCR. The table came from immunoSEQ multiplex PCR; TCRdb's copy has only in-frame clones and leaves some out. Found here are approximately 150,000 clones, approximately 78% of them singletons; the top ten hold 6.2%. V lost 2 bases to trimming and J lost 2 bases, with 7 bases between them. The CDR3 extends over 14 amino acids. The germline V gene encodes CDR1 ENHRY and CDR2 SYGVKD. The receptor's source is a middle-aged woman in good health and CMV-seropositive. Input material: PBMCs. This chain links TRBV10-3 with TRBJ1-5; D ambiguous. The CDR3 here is CAISEVTGNQPQHF. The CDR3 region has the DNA TGTGCCATCAGTGAGGTAACGGGCAATCAGCCCCAGCATTTT.